These 13 T cell receptor beta chains came from one sample sequenced in a study of CD8 T cells in ankylosing spondylitis. Study results and caveats: Characteristic, it appeared, of ankylosing spondylitis blood was a TCR beta motif of about eight highly homologous variants.

TCRdb itself ran the 5' RACE reads through MiXCR, one entry per CDR3 protein. The top ten hold 0.51% of the sample, which has 800,000 to 900,000 distinct CDR3 sequences, 12% seen once. The antigens these receptors bind are not known. What was sequenced was blood, either unsorted or a sorted T cell fraction (not recorded which). Source of these receptors: a male donor with ankylosing spondylitis.

This clonotype was recorded many times. CDR3 nucleotide sequence: TGTGCCAGCACCTGGGGCGGATACACAGATACGCAGTATTTT. As protein: CASTWGGYTDTQYF. This chain links TRBV12-3 or TRBV12-4 with TRBJ2-3; D possibly corresponds to TRBD1 (5 bases). CDR3 length equals 14 residues. V lost 7 bases and J 2 bases, leaving 13 bases between the germline ends.

The chain is built from TRBV5-1 and TRBJ1-1; no firm D call. Trimming shortened V by 0 bases and J by 0 bases, and 12 bases separated the two germline ends. CDR3 length: 16 amino acids. Germline V gene lookup returns CDR1 SGHRS and CDR2 YFSETQ. DNA for the CDR3: TGCGCCAGCAGCTTGGACATCGTTAACATGAACACTGAAGCTTTCTTT. It is translated as CASSLDIVNMNTEAFF.

V usage is TRBV3-1 and J usage is TRBJ2-2; D is unclear. The CDR3 is 13 residues long. The germline V gene encodes CDR1 LGHDT and CDR2 YNNKEL (reference sequence). Trimming cost V 3 bases and J 2 bases, with 4 bases left between them. CDR3 DNA sequence: TGTGCCAGCAGCCATCGTAACACCGGGGAGCTGTTTTTT. The encoded protein is CASSHRNTGELFF.

Only a few counts were recorded for this clonotype. The chain recombines TRBV2 with TRBJ1-1; tentative D call: TRBD1 (5 bases). Trimming shortened V by 5 bases and J by 11 bases, and 18 bases separated the two germline ends. CDR3 length equals 13 residues. Germline V gene data show CDR1 as SNHLY and CDR2 as FYNNEI. The chain's CDR3 is CASSPPEWGVAFF. CDR3 coding DNA: TGTGCCAGCAGTCCCCCTGAGTGGGGGGTCGCTTTCTTT. Supplemented by reference TRBV2 and TRBJ1-1, the full variable domain reads EPEVTQTPSHQVTQMGQEVILRCVPISNHLYFYWYRQILGQKVEFLVSFYNNEISEKSEIFDDQFSVERPDGSNFTLKIRSTKLEDSAMYFCASSPPEWGVAFFGQGTRLTVV.

In its sample, this clonotype was seen many times. The rearrangement joins TRBV15 to TRBJ1-1; D may be TRBD1 (6 bases). Trimming removed 0 bases from V and 4 bases from J, with 12 bases in between. This CDR3 has 15 residues. The germline gives CDR1 LNHNV, CDR2 YYDKDF (reference sequence). CDR3 nucleotide sequence: TGTGCCACCAGCAGAGACAGGCTCAGGGGCACTGAAGCTTTCTTT. Translation gives CATSRDRLRGTEAFF. The full variable domain, rest sourced from reference TRBV15 and TRBJ1-1, is DAMVIQNPRYQVTQFGKPVTLSCSQTLNHNVMYWYQQKSSQAPKLLFHYYDKDFNNEADTPDNFQSRRPNTSFCFLDIRSPGLGDTAMYLCATSRDRLRGTEAFFGQGTRLTVV.

The rearrangement links TRBV5-1 to TRBJ2-1; TRBD1 aligns across 11 bases. This CDR3 is 15 amino acids long. Germline values: CDR1 SGHRS, CDR2 YFSETQ. With 4 bases clipped from V and 2 bases from J, the junction kept 2 bases outside the gene matches. DNA of the CDR3: TGCGCCAGCAGCGGGGGACAGGGGGCCTACAATGAGCAGTTCTTC. Its translation: CASSGGQGAYNEQFF.

The chain recombines TRBV5-1 with TRBJ1-1, with D unresolved. CDR3 size: 15 residues. Trimming removed 0 bases from V and 3 bases from J, with 12 bases in between. Germline CDR1 is SGHRS and CDR2 is YFSETQ. The CDR3 DNA is TGCGCCAGCAGCTTGGTAGTCTCGGTCGACACTGAAGCTTTCTTT. Encoded protein: CASSLVVSVDTEAFF.

A word on this clonotype: It may be a read error: a sequence one base away is much more abundant. The V gene is TRBV6-4, the J gene TRBJ2-1; TRBD2 aligns across 13 bases. Per germline, CDR1 MRHNA and CDR2 SNTAGT. The V gene end was trimmed by 7 bases and the J gene end by 3 bases; junction bases not matched to a gene: 12. The CDR3 runs 18 residues. The CDR3 loop reads CASTLATSGGLDYNEQFF. The CDR3 DNA follows: TGTGCCAGCACCCTAGCGACTAGCGGGGGGTTGGACTACAATGAGCAGTTCTTC.

There are many counts of this clonotype. The CDR3 sequence is CSAGPRGPYEQYF. In DNA, the CDR3 is TGCAGCGCCGGACCCAGGGGACCCTACGAGCAGTACTTC. The chain recombines TRBV29-1 with TRBJ2-7, with D perhaps TRBD1 (6 bases). V lost 7 bases, J lost 2 bases, and 15 bases lay in between. Germline loops: CDR1 SQVTM, CDR2 ANQGSEA. The CDR3 spans 13 residues.

The rearrangement joins TRBV20-1 to TRBJ2-1, with 10 bases aligning to TRBD2. The CDR3 extends over 16 amino acids. J was trimmed by 0 bases and V by 6 bases; bases with no gene match: 8. Germline V lookup: CDR1 DFQATT, CDR2 SNEGSKA (reference sequence). The CDR3 DNA reads TGCAGTGCGGGGGGGACTAGCGCTCGCTCCTACAATGAGCAGTTCTTC. Its translation is CSAGGTSARSYNEQFF.

In its sample, this clonotype was seen a few times. The V call is TRBV6-5, the J call TRBJ1-1, with 7 bases fitting TRBD1. The CDR3 is 16 amino acids. V lost 2 bases to trimming and J lost 1 base; unmatched junction nucleotides: 7. Germline assignment: CDR1 MNHEY and CDR2 SVGAGI. The CDR3 coding sequence is TGTGCCAGCAGTTACCAATTGGGACAGACGAACACTGAAGCTTTCTTT. The encoded protein is CASSYQLGQTNTEAFF.

The V call is TRBV6-1, the J call TRBJ2-6, with D tentatively TRBD2 (6 bases). Trimming shortened V by 10 bases and J by 0 bases, and 13 bases separated the two germline ends. The CDR3 extends over 15 amino acids. The germline V gene has CDR1 MNHNS and CDR2 SASEGT. The CDR3 sequence is CATMDGSSGANVLTF. The CDR3 DNA reads TGTGCCACCATGGACGGGAGCTCTGGGGCCAACGTCCTGACTTTC.

This clonotype was counted a few times. The chain couples TRBV7-9 to TRBJ2-2; D is perhaps TRBD2 (5 bases). In germline, CDR1 is SEHNR, CDR2 FQNEAQ (reference sequence). The CDR3 is made up of 13 amino acids. V shed 6 bases and J shed 6 bases, with 11 bases lying between them. CDR3 amino acids: CASRLGSAGELFF. The CDR3 DNA sequence: TGTGCCAGCAGGCTAGGGAGCGCCGGGGAGCTGTTTTTT.